This TCR beta chain is from a study of cytomegalovirus exposure and HLA in healthy donors. PCR primers comprised 60 Vbeta and 13 Jbeta primers. TCRdb's copy holds only in-frame clones and misses some; the assay was immunoSEQ multiplex PCR. The sample shows approximately 110,000 clones, approximately 80% of them seen only once. This TCR was recovered from a female donor in good health and CMV-seropositive. The sample taken for sequencing was PBMCs.

CDR3 sequence reads: CASRADKQANYGYTF. As DNA, the CDR3 is TGTGCCAGCAGGGCGGACAAACAAGCTAACTATGGCTACACCTTC. V gene TRBV2 combines with J gene TRBJ1-2; possible D gene TRBD1, 5 bases. This CDR3 has 15 amino acids. V lost 6 bases and J 0 bases, leaving 14 bases between the germline ends. Germline lookup yields CDR1 SNHLY and CDR2 FYNNEI.